These 18 T cell receptor beta chains came from one sample sequenced in a study of T cell therapy after organ transplantation. Only in-frame clones appear in the TCRdb table, and some are missing; sequencing was by immunoSEQ multiplex PCR. The table has about 48,000 clones, approximately 94% seen once. These receptors have no known antigen. The sample here was CD8+ T cells from blood, taken before autologous CMV-specific T cell therapy. The receptors stem from a human patient who had received a solid organ transplant and had CMV disease.

The V and J genes are TRBV30 and TRBJ2-2; 12 bases agree with TRBD2. The trim removed 8 bases at V and 6 bases at J, leaving 10 bases unmatched. The CDR3 is 15 amino acids. CDR1 is GTSNPN and CDR2 is SVGIG in the germline V gene (reference sequence). Here the CDR3 DNA reads TGTGCCGGGACGCTAGCGGGGGGGCCAGCCGGGGAGCTGTTTTTT. Its translation is CAGTLAGGPAGELFF.

J is TRBJ2-7 and V is TRBV4-1; TRBD2 aligns across 10 bases. V gave up 2 bases and J gave up 2 bases; unmatched junction bases: 3. The CDR3 extends over 15 amino acids. Germline V CDR1 and CDR2: MGHRA, YSYEKL. This chain's CDR3 is CASSQQSGRAYEQYF. CDR3 sequence (DNA): TGCGCCAGCAGCCAACAAAGCGGGAGGGCCTACGAGCAGTACTTC.

The gene calls are TRBV4-1 and TRBJ2-1, with 8 bases identical to TRBD2. The junction had 14 bases not matched to a gene; V was cut back by 4 bases and J by 6 bases. Germline CDR1 reads MGHRA; CDR2 reads YSYEKL. This CDR3 is 17 amino acids long. The CDR3 sequence: CASSRGGLAILGNEQFF. Written as DNA, the CDR3 is TGCGCCAGCAGCCGCGGCGGACTAGCCATTCTAGGCAATGAGCAGTTCTTC.

The chain links TRBV5-1 to TRBJ2-7; 7 bases fit TRBD2. The CDR3 is made up of 14 amino acids. From germline, CDR1 is SGHRS and CDR2 YFSETQ. The V and J ends lost 5 bases and 2 bases, in that order; junction bases with no gene match: 7. The CDR3 loop is CASSIGGVAYEQYF. DNA for the CDR3: TGCGCCAGCAGTATTGGGGGGGTGGCCTACGAGCAGTACTTC.

The chain uses TRBV2 and TRBJ1-1; possibly TRBD1 for D (5 bases). The germline V gene has CDR1 SNHLY and CDR2 FYNNEI. The CDR3 is 13 amino acids. With 7 bases removed from V and 0 bases from J, the gap between germline ends came to 9 bases. The CDR3 region is CASKDNMNTEAFF. The CDR3 region has the DNA TGTGCCAGCAAGGACAACATGAACACTGAAGCTTTCTTT.

The chain joins TRBV4-1 to TRBJ2-5; 11 bases are shared with TRBD2. With 4 bases clipped from V and 7 bases from J, the junction kept 8 bases outside the gene matches. The CDR3 covers 15 residues. CDR1 and CDR2 from the germline V gene are MGHRA and YSYEKL. DNA for the CDR3: TGCGCCAGCAGCCTAGGGACTAGCGGACTCGGGACCCAGTACTTC. Its protein is CASSLGTSGLGTQYF.

The chain couples TRBV28 to TRBJ2-7; 9 positions match TRBD1. V gave up 2 bases and J gave up 2 bases; unmatched junction bases: 10. There are 17 residues in the CDR3. The germline V gene encodes CDR1 MDHEN and CDR2 SYDVKM. CDR3 coding DNA: TGTGCCAGCAGTTTAGAGACAGGGGGGTTCGAAACCTACGAGCAGTACTTC. It specifies CASSLETGGFETYEQYF.

The chain employs TRBV9 and TRBJ1-2; the D gene is possibly TRBD1 (5 bases). Germline V gene sequence: CDR1 SGDLS, CDR2 YYNGEE. Trimming cost V 4 bases and J 5 bases, with 24 bases left between them. The CDR3 runs 17 residues. This CDR3 reads CASSPRKEGTAVYGYTF. In nucleotides, the CDR3 is TGTGCCAGCAGCCCGCGTAAGGAGGGGACGGCCGTATATGGCTACACCTTC.

The CDR3 spells CASGLVTGAALEKLFF. The DNA for the CDR3 is TGTGCTAGTGGTTTGGTCACAGGGGCCGCCCTAGAAAAACTGTTTTTT. The V and J genes are TRBV12-5 and TRBJ1-4; TRBD1 agrees at 7 bases. The trim removed 0 bases at V and 8 bases at J, leaving 9 bases unmatched. The CDR3 covers 16 residues. Germline values: CDR1 LGHNT, CDR2 FRNRAP.

This chain uses TRBV19 with TRBJ2-4, with D possibly TRBD2 on 5 matching bases. V lost 1 base, J lost 6 bases, and 16 bases lay in between. This CDR3 has 16 residues. Germline CDR1 reads LNHDA; CDR2 reads SQIVND (reference sequence). The CDR3 DNA is TGTGCCAGTAGTATAGGTACCGGCGTCGAGGGAAACATTCAGTACTTC. Its translation: CASSIGTGVEGNIQYF.

The rearrangement joins TRBV4-1 to TRBJ1-2, with D uncertain. Germline loops: CDR1 MGHRA, CDR2 YSYEKL. This CDR3 spans 15 amino acids. The ends were cut back, 0 bases at V and 0 bases at J, with 8 bases in the middle. The CDR3 loop reads CASSQEADSNYGYTF. The CDR3 bases are TGCGCCAGCAGCCAAGAGGCGGACTCTAACTATGGCTACACCTTC.

The CDR3 DNA reads as TGTGCCAGCAGCCCGGGTTACGAGCAGTACTTC. Its protein is CASSPGYEQYF. The V gene is TRBV7-6, the J gene TRBJ2-7; D uncertain. V dropped 5 bases and J dropped 4 bases, with 6 bases sitting between them. Germline CDR1 SGHVS, CDR2 FNYEAQ. This CDR3 contains 11 residues.

The rearrangement links TRBV6-1 to TRBJ2-6; D is unclear. Germline CDR1 reads MNHNS; CDR2 reads SASEGT. The CDR3 is 14 residues long. The V and J ends lost 11 bases and 0 bases respectively, with 11 bases between them. In DNA, the CDR3 is TGTGCCGGTTCGGATCTCTCTGGGGCCAACGTCCTGACTTTC. This translates into CAGSDLSGANVLTF.

This clone is deemed medium-sized. Within the sample, other DNA sequences also encode this same CDR3. V usage is TRBV6-5 and J usage is TRBJ1-1; a possible D gene is TRBD1 (5 bases). This CDR3 comprises 12 residues. CDR1 is MNHEY and CDR2 is SVGAGI in the germline V gene. Between the trimmed V and J ends, which lost 2 bases and 4 bases, there was a span of 5 bases. The CDR3 DNA reads as TGTGCCAGCAGTTACGGGGGCACTGAAGCTTTCTTT. The encoded protein is CASSYGGTEAFF.

This clone is a singleton in its sample. The chain joins TRBV5-6 to TRBJ1-2; D unclear. Germline lookup yields CDR1 SGHDT and CDR2 YYEEEE. Trimming shortened V by 3 bases and J by 4 bases, and 13 bases separated the two germline ends. The CDR3 sequence is 14 residues long. CDR3 amino acids: CASSSDPVIYGYTF. DNA of the CDR3: TGTGCCAGCAGCTCGGATCCCGTAATCTATGGCTACACCTTC.

The rearrangement uses TRBV29-1 and TRBJ1-1; no definite D call. Germline CDR1 and CDR2: SQVTM and ANQGSEA. Trimming shortened V by 8 bases and J by 7 bases, and 11 bases separated the two germline ends. The CDR3 has 10 amino acids. CDR3 DNA: TGCAGCACTGGCGACAATGAAGCTTTCTTT. Translated: CSTGDNEAFF.

The V gene is TRBV5-6, the J gene TRBJ1-1; D remains unclear. Germline CDR1 is SGHDT and CDR2 is YYEEEE. This CDR3 is built from 12 residues. Trimming took 0 bases from V and 4 from J, leaving 4 bases between them. CDR3 DNA sequence: TGTGCCAGCAGCTTGGGCAGCACTGAAGCTTTCTTT. Translating it yields CASSLGSTEAFF.

The rearrangement links TRBV4-3 to TRBJ2-1; the match to TRBD2 covers 8 bases. The junction had 9 bases not matched to a gene; V was cut back by 0 bases and J by 8 bases. The CDR3 is 16 amino acids. Germline V gene sequence: CDR1 LGHNA, CDR2 YSLEER. CDR3 region: CASSQDAGGEPDEQFF. As DNA, the CDR3 is TGCGCCAGCAGCCAAGATGCCGGGGGGGAACCGGATGAGCAGTTCTTC.